Below, one T cell receptor beta chain is given with its context. Assay used: immunoSEQ multiplex PCR; TCRdb lists only in-frame clones, some missing. The sample includes around 67,000 clones, approximately 90% of them seen just once. This record comes from a study of T cells after somatic rescue of genetic block. The CDR3 has 15 amino acids. Germline V gene data show CDR1 as LNHDA and CDR2 as SQIVND (reference sequence). V lost 6 bases and J lost 6, with 20 bases in between. The TCR comes from a middle-aged man. The material sequenced was peripheral blood mononuclear cells (PBMCs). This chain uses TRBV19 with TRBJ1-1; D is perhaps TRBD1 (5 bases). The CDR3: CASSPRGDGRSEAFF. The DNA of the CDR3 is TGTGCCAGTAGCCCCCGGGGGGACGGAAGGTCTGAAGCTTTCTTT.